Shown below are 22 T cell receptor beta chains from a single sample sequenced in a study of T cell responses to AZD1222 COVID-19 vaccine. Profiling relied on immunoSEQ multiplex PCR, and the TCRdb table lists in-frame clones only, not all of them. The sample lists about 140,000 clones, roughly nine tenths occurring once. Sequenced here: peripheral blood, sampled 28 days after the second dose of the MenACWY control vaccine. The receptors here all came from an adult who received the MenACWY meningococcal vaccine as a control.

V and J are TRBV3-1 (or the pseudogene TRBV3-2) and TRBJ2-3, with D unresolved. V shed 1 base and J shed 2 bases, with 10 bases lying between them. Germline CDR1 and CDR2: LGHDT and YNNKEL (reference sequence). The CDR3 totals 15 residues. In nucleotides, the CDR3 is TGTGCCAGCAGCCAAGTTAACCTATACACAGATACGCAGTATTTT. It yields the protein CASSQVNLYTDTQYF.

This clone appeared a single time. The gene calls are TRBV11-3 and TRBJ2-2; D possibly corresponds to TRBD2 (5 bases). This CDR3 has 15 amino acids. Deletions cut 4 bases from V and 0 bases from J, with 9 bases between. CDR1 and CDR2 from the germline V gene are SGHNT and YENEEA. The CDR3 is CASSSTGSNTGELFF. The CDR3 DNA is TGTGCCAGCAGCTCGACGGGATCGAACACCGGGGAGCTGTTTTTT.

V gene TRBV18 combines with J gene TRBJ1-3; D is undetermined. This CDR3 has 15 residues. Germline CDR1 is KGHSH and CDR2 is LQKENI. Trimming took 10 bases from V and 0 from J, leaving 16 bases between them. DNA of the CDR3: TGTGCCACCTCTACCGGGTCGAGCTCTGGAAACACCATATATTTT. Translated: CATSTGSSSGNTIYF.

As DNA, the CDR3 is TGTGCCAGCTCACCCCAAGTGGGAGGAGATACGCAGTATTTT. This encodes CASSPQVGGDTQYF. J is TRBJ2-3 and V is TRBV18; tentative D call: TRBD2 (6 bases). Germline V gives CDR1 KGHSH, CDR2 LQKENI. V was shortened by 3 bases and J by 5 bases, with 12 bases between the two germline ends. The CDR3 is made up of 14 amino acids. Variable domain in full (rest from reference TRBV18 and TRBJ2-3): NAGVMQNPRHLVRRRGQEARLRCSPMKGHSHVYWYRQLPEEGLKFMVYLQKENIIDESGMPKERFSAEFPKEGPSILRIQQVVRGDSAAYFCASSPQVGGDTQYFGPGTRLTVL.

The J gene is TRBJ1-2, the V gene TRBV28, with D possibly matching TRBD1 (5 bases). Germline values: CDR1 MDHEN, CDR2 SYDVKM. The CDR3 spans 14 residues. V lost 2 bases and J lost 5, with 12 bases in between. The CDR3 nucleotides are TGTGCCAGCAGTTTAATCGACAGCCCTTATGGCTACACCTTC. This gives the protein CASSLIDSPYGYTF.

The chain is built from TRBV18 and TRBJ2-3; 8 bases agree with TRBD1. With 2 bases clipped from V and 3 bases from J, the junction kept 4 bases outside the gene matches. The CDR3 is made up of 15 amino acids. Germline V gene data show CDR1 as KGHSH and CDR2 as LQKENI. The CDR3 loop reads CASSPRQGATDTQYF. As DNA, the CDR3 is TGTGCCAGCTCACCAAGGCAGGGGGCAACAGATACGCAGTATTTT. Using reference TRBV18 and TRBJ2-3 for the parts outside the CDR3, the full variable domain is NAGVMQNPRHLVRRRGQEARLRCSPMKGHSHVYWYRQLPEEGLKFMVYLQKENIIDESGMPKERFSAEFPKEGPSILRIQQVVRGDSAAYFCASSPRQGATDTQYFGPGTRLTVL.

This clone was seen just once. The chain employs TRBV28 and TRBJ2-7; D may be TRBD1 (6 bases). The CDR3 has 16 residues. V was clipped by 10 bases and J by 4 bases, with 26 bases between them. CDR1 is MDHEN and CDR2 is SYDVKM in the germline V gene. CDR3 nucleotide sequence: TGTGCCACCGGACGGAGGAGACAGGACTGGGCTTACGAGCAGTACTTC. This codes for CATGRRRQDWAYEQYF.

This clone was recorded a few times. J is TRBJ2-2 and V is TRBV12-2; TRBD2 reflects the table's D call only, with no check against the DNA. TRBV12-2 is flagged as a pseudogene. This CDR3 contains 19 residues. In DNA form, the CDR3 reads TGTGCAAGTTACCTCTTGACTAGCGGGAGGGACACGAACACCGGGGAGCTGTTTTTT. Translated: CASYLLTSGRDTNTGELFF.

This sequence joins TRBV19 and TRBJ2-7; D is ambiguous. V shed 8 bases and J shed 2 bases, with 16 bases lying between them. CDR3 length equals 14 residues. Germline V gives CDR1 LNHDA, CDR2 SQIVND (reference sequence). CDR3 DNA: TGTGCCAGTCGAGACGGAGCCTCTACCTACGAGCAGTACTTC. Encoded protein: CASRDGASTYEQYF.

The chain uses TRBV3-1 (or the pseudogene TRBV3-2) and TRBJ1-6; 7 positions agree with TRBD1. CDR1 and CDR2 from the germline V gene are LGHDT and YNNKEL (reference sequence). V lost 4 bases, J lost 9 bases, and 6 bases stayed unmatched. The CDR3 contains 14 residues. In nucleotides, the CDR3 is TGTGCCAGCAGCCGGACAGGAGGGGGTTCACCCCTCCACTTT. This sequence encodes CASSRTGGGSPLHF.

This rearrangement joins TRBV27 to TRBJ2-2; TRBD1 matches at 7 bases. CDR1 and CDR2 from the germline V gene are MNHEY and SMNVEV (reference sequence). J gave up 0 bases and V 0 bases, and 4 bases lay outside the gene matches. This CDR3 comprises 17 residues. The CDR3 sequence: CASSLSSQGANTGELFF. CDR3 sequence (DNA): TGTGCCAGCAGTTTATCGTCTCAGGGGGCGAACACCGGGGAGCTGTTTTTT.

The sample holds one count of this clone. This chain uses TRBV10-3 with TRBJ1-2, with TRBD1 matching over 7 bases. Per germline, CDR1 ENHRY and CDR2 SYGVKD. Unmatched junction bases numbered 23, after V lost 6 bases and J lost 4 bases. The CDR3 is 19 residues long. CDR3 nucleotide sequence: TGTGCCATCAGAGACCTCGTAGGGGGATCGACAGGACAGGCCTATGGCTACACCTTC. Its translation is CAIRDLVGGSTGQAYGYTF.

The chain combines TRBV6-2 or TRBV6-3 with TRBJ2-1; D not certain. Germline-derived CDR1 and CDR2 are MNHEY and SVGEGT. The CDR3 consists of 12 residues. Trimming left V 6 bases short and J 7 bases short, with 10 bases between. The CDR3 DNA follows: TGTGCCAGCAGCCGTCTAGGGAATGAGCAGTTCTTC. It translates to CASSRLGNEQFF.

V gene TRBV19 combines with J gene TRBJ2-5, with a tentative D call TRBD1 (6 bases). Trimming removed 4 bases at V and 0 bases at J, with 15 bases between. Germline CDR1 LNHDA, CDR2 SQIVND (reference sequence). The CDR3 length is 16 residues. As DNA, the CDR3 is TGTGCCAGTAGTAAAAGGGACACCGAGTACCAAGAGACCCAGTACTTC. Protein product: CASSKRDTEYQETQYF.

The chain links TRBV3-1 (or the pseudogene TRBV3-2) to TRBJ1-5; D not resolved. Trimming left V 1 base short and J 0 bases short, with 7 bases between. The CDR3 contains 15 residues. CDR1 and CDR2 (germline): LGHDT, YNNKEL (reference sequence). CDR3 DNA sequence: TGTGCCAGCAGCCAAGGTAGGAATAGCAATCAGCCCCAGCATTTT. It yields the protein CASSQGRNSNQPQHF.

The chain combines TRBV30 with TRBJ1-1; D ambiguous. Trimming removed 0 bases at V and 5 bases at J, with 16 bases between. The germline V gene has CDR1 GTSNPN and CDR2 SVGIG (reference sequence). The CDR3 has 15 amino acids. CDR3 nucleotide sequence: TGTGCCTGGAGTGTACTGTTTGGCCCGAGGACTGAAGCTTTCTTT. This sequence encodes CAWSVLFGPRTEAFF.

The V and J genes are TRBV18 and TRBJ2-7, with a possible D match to TRBD1 (5 bases). The CDR3 is 12 residues long. With 5 bases removed from V and 6 bases from J, the gap between germline ends came to 11 bases. The V gene's germline CDR1 is KGHSH and CDR2 LQKENI. The CDR3 DNA is TGTGCCAGCTCAACCAGGGTAACCGAGCAGTACTTC. It encodes CASSTRVTEQYF.

The CDR3 reads CASSLTGSSGNTIYF. The CDR3 DNA sequence: TGTGCCAGCAGCCTAACGGGGAGCTCTGGAAACACCATATATTTT. This chain links TRBV7-6 with TRBJ1-3; D is undetermined. The CDR3 has 15 residues. The V end was cut by 5 bases, the J end by 0 bases, with 11 bases between. Per germline, CDR1 SGHVS and CDR2 FNYEAQ. The full variable domain, its missing parts supplied by reference TRBV7-6 and TRBJ1-3, is GAGVSQSPRYKVTKRGQDVALRCDPISGHVSLYWYRQALGQGPEFLTYFNYEAQQDKSGLPNDRFSAERPEGSISTLTIQRTEQRDSAMYRCASSLTGSSGNTIYFGEGSWLTVV.

In its sample, this clone was seen once. The chain employs TRBV14 and TRBJ2-5; D unclear. The V gene lost 10 bases and the J gene lost 2 bases, with 5 bases spanning the gap. Germline V gene lookup returns CDR1 SGHDN and CDR2 FVKESK. The CDR3 has 10 residues. The CDR3, as DNA: TGTGCCACTCCGCAAGAGACCCAGTACTTC. Its translation: CATPQETQYF.

The genes are TRBV29-1 and TRBJ2-1, with 7 positions matching TRBD2. The V segment lost 4 bases and the J segment 12 bases; nucleotides outside the gene matches: 6. This CDR3 region has 11 residues. CDR1 SQVTM and CDR2 ANQGSEA come from the germline V gene. This CDR3 is CSVVIGGWQFF. The CDR3 nucleotides are TGCAGCGTTGTAATCGGGGGGTGGCAGTTCTTC.

The table lists this clone with a count of one. The chain carries TRBV5-4 and TRBJ1-5, with D unclear. The CDR3 runs 14 residues. The germline CDR1 and CDR2 sequences are SGHNT and YYREEE (reference sequence). With 0 bases removed from V and 7 bases from J, the gap between germline ends came to 11 bases. CDR3 DNA: TGTGCCAGCAGCTTGGAAGGGAAGGAACAGCCCCAGCATTTT. This encodes CASSLEGKEQPQHF.

In nucleotides, the CDR3 is TGTGCCAGCAGCTTAATGCCTCATAGCTCTGGGGCCAACGTCCTGACTTTC. This translates into CASSLMPHSSGANVLTF. The rearrangement uses TRBV7-6 and TRBJ2-6; unclear D gene. The germline gives CDR1 SGHVS, CDR2 FNYEAQ. This CDR3 spans 17 amino acids. Trimming took 2 bases from V and 0 from J, leaving 11 bases between them.